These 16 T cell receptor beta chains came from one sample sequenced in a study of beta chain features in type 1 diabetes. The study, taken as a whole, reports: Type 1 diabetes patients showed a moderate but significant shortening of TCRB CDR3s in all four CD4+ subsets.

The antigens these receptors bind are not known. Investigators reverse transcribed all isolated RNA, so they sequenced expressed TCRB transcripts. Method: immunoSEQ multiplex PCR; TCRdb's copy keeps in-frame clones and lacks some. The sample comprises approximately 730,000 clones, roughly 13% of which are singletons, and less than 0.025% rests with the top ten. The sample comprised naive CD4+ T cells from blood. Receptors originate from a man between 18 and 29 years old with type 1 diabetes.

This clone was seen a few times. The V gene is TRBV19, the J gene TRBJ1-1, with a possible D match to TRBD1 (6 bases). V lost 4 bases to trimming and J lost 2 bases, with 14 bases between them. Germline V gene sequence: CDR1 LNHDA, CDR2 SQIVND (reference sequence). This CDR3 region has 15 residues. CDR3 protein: CASSTSDRYNTEAFF. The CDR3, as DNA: TGTGCCAGTAGTACTTCGGACAGATACAACACTGAAGCTTTCTTT.

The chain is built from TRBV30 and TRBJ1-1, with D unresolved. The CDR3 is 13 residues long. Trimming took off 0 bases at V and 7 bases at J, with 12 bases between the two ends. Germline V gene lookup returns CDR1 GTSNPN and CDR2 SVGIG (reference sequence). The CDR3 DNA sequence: TGTGCCTGGAGTGTCCAGCTCTCGAATGAAGCTTTCTTT. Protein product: CAWSVQLSNEAFF.

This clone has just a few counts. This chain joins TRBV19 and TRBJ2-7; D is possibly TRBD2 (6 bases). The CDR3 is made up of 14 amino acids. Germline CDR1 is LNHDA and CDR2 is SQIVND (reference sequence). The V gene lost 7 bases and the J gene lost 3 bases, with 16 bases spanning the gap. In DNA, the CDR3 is TGTGCCAGTAAAGCGGGTCTAGTAGGCTACGAGCAGTACTTC. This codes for CASKAGLVGYEQYF.

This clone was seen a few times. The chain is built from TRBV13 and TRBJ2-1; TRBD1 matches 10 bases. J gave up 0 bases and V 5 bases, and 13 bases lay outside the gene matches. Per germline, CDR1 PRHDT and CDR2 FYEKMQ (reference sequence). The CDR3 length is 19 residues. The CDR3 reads CASSQIPGQGPSSYNEQFF. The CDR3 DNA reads TGTGCCAGCAGCCAAATCCCGGGACAGGGGCCGAGCTCCTACAATGAGCAGTTCTTC.

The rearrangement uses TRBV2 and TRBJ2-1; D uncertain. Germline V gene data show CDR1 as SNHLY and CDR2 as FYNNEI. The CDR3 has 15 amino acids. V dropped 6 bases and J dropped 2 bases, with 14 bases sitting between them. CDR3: CASSAAGVTYNEQFF. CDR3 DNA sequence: TGTGCCAGCAGCGCCGCAGGAGTCACCTACAATGAGCAGTTCTTC.

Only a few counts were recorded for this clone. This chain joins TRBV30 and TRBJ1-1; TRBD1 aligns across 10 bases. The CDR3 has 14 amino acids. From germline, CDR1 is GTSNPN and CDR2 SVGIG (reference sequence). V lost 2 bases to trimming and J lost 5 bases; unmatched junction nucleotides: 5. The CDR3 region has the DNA TGTGCCTGGAGTCCCGGACAGGGGGAAACTGAAGCTTTCTTT. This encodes CAWSPGQGETEAFF.

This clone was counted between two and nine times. The CDR3 reads CASSQDEGWGTEAFF. The CDR3 nucleotides read TGTGCCAGCAGCCAAGATGAGGGATGGGGCACTGAAGCTTTCTTT. The rearrangement uses TRBV14 and TRBJ1-1; D is unresolved. Germline CDR1 is SGHDN and CDR2 is FVKESK. Trimming removed 0 bases from V and 4 bases from J, with 12 bases in between. The CDR3 runs 15 residues.

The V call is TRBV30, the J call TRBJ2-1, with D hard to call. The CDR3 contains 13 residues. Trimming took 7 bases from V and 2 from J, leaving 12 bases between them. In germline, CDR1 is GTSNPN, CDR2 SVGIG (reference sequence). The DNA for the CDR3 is TGTGCCTTCAAAGGGCGCCCCTACAATGAGCAGTTCTTC. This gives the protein CAFKGRPYNEQFF.

CDR3 residues: CASSEGLDTQYF. In nucleotides, the CDR3 is TGCGCCAGCAGTGAAGGCTTGGATACGCAGTATTTT. This chain joins TRBV10-2 and TRBJ2-3, with D uncertain. The V and J ends lost 3 bases and 6 bases respectively, with 7 bases between them. Germline values: CDR1 WSHSY, CDR2 SAAADI. This CDR3 has 12 amino acids.

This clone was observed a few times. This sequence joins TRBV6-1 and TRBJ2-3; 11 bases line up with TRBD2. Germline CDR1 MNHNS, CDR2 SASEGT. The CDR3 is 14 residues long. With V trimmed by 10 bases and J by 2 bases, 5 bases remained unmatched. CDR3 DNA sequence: TGTGCCACCGTAGCGGGGGGGCCCACAGATACGCAGTATTTT. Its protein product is CATVAGGPTDTQYF.

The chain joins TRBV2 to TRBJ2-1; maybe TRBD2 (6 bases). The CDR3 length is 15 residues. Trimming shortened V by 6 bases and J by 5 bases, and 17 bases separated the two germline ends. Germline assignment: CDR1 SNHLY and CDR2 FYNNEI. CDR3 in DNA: TGTGCCAGCAGGCCCCGGGGGTTTAGTAACAATGAGCAGTTCTTC. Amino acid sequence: CASRPRGFSNNEQFF.

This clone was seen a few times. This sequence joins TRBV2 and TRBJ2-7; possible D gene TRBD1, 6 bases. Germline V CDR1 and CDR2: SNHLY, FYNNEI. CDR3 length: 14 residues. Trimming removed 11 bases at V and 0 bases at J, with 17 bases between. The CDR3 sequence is CAFNGQGPSYEQYF. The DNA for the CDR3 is TGTGCCTTCAATGGGCAGGGGCCCTCCTACGAGCAGTACTTC.

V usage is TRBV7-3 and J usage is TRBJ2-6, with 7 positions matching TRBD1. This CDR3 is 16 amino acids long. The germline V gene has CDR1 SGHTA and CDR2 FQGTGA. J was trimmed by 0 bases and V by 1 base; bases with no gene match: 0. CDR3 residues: CASSLRTGSGANVLTF. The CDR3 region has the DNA TGTGCCAGCAGCTTAAGGACAGGCTCTGGGGCCAACGTCCTGACTTTC.

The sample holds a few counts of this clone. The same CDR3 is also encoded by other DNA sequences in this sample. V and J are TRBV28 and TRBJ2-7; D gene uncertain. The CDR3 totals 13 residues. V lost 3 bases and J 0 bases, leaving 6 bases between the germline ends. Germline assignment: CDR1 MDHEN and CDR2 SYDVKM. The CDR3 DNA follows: TGTGCCAGCAGTTTCGGCAGCTCCTACGAGCAGTACTTC. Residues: CASSFGSSYEQYF.

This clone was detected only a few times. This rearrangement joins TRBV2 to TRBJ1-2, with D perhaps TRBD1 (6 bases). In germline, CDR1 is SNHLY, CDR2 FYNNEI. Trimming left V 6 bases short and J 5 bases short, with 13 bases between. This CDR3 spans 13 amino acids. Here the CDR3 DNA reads TGTGCCAGCAGCGCCAGGGGACAATATGGCTACACCTTC. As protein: CASSARGQYGYTF. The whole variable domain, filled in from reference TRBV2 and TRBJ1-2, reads EPEVTQTPSHQVTQMGQEVILRCVPISNHLYFYWYRQILGQKVEFLVSFYNNEISEKSEIFDDQFSVERPDGSNFTLKIRSTKLEDSAMYFCASSARGQYGYTFGSGTRLTVV.

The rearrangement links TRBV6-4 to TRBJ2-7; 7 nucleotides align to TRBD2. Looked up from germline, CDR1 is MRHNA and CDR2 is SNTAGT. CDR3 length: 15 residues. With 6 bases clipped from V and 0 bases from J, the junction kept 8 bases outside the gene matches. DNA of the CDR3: TGTGCCAGCAGGGAGCGGGACTACAGCTCCTACGAGCAGTACTTC. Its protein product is CASRERDYSSYEQYF.